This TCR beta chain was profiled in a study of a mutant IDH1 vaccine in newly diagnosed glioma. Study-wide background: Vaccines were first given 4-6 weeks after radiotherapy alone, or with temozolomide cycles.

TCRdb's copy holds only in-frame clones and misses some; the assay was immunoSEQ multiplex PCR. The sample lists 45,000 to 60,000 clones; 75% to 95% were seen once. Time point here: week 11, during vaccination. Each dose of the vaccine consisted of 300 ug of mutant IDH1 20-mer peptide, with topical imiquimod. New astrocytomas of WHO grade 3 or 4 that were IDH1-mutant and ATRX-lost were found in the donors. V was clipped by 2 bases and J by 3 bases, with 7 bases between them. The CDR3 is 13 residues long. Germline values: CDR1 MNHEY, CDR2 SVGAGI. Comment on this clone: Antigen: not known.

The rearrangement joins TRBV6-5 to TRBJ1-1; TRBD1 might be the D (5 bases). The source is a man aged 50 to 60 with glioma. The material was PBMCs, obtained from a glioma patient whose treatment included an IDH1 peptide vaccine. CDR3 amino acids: CASSYDRYTEAFF. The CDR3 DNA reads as TGTGCCAGCAGTTACGACAGATACACTGAAGCTTTCTTT.